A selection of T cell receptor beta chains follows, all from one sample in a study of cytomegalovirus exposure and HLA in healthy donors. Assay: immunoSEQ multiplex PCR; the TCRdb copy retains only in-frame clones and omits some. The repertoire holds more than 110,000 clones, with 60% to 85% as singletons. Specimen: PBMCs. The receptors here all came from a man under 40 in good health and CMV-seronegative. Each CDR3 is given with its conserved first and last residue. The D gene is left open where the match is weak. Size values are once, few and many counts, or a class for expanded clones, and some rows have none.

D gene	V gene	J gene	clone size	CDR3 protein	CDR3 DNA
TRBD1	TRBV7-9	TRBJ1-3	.	CASSSTGGYSGNTIYF	TGTGCCAGCAGCTCAACAGGGGGCTATTCCGGAAACACCATATATTTT
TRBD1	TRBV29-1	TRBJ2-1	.	CSVGGTATSSYNEQFF	TGCAGCGTTGGAGGGACAGCGACGAGCTCCTACAATGAGCAGTTCTTC
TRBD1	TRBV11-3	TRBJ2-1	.	CASSSAGQGGNEQFF	TGTGCCAGCAGCTCCGCCGGACAGGGGGGCAATGAGCAGTTCTTC
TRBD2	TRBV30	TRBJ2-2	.	CAWSVVGLAGGLGTGELFF	TGTGCCTGGAGTGTGGTCGGTCTAGCGGGAGGGTTGGGCACCGGGGAGCTGTTTTTT
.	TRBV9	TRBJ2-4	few	CASSPADSKNIQYF	TGTGCCAGCAGCCCAGCGGACAGTAAAAACATTCAGTACTTC
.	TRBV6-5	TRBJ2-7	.	CASSYGRLIYEQYF	TGTGCCAGCAGTTACGGCAGGCTTATCTACGAGCAGTACTTC
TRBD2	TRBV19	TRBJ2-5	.	CASSTGLAGAWETQYF	TGTGCCAGTAGTACGGGACTAGCGGGGGCCTGGGAGACCCAGTACTTC
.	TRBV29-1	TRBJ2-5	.	CSVEGELVETQYF	TGCAGCGTTGAAGGGGAACTAGTGGAGACCCAGTACTTC
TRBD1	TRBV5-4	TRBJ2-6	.	CASSLNRGSGANGLTF	TGTGCCAGCAGCTTGAACAGGGGCTCTGGGGCCAACGGCCTGACTTTC
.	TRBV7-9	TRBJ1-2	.	CASSGPPGVSGYTF	TGTGCCAGCAGCGGACCCCCCGGGGTTAGCGGCTACACCTTC
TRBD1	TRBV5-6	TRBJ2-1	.	CASSSGTGGFYNEQFF	TGTGCCAGCAGCAGCGGGACAGGGGGCTTCTACAATGAGCAGTTCTTC
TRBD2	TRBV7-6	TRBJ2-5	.	CASSSGGPGGETQYF	TGTGCCAGCAGCTCGGGGGGGCCGGGGGGAGAGACCCAGTACTTC
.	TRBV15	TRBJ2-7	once	CATSMSRGDYEQYF	TGTGCCACCAGCATGAGCAGGGGGGATTACGAGCAGTACTTC
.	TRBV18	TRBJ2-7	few	CASSLGSEQYF	TGTGCCAGCTCCCTCGGGAGCGAGCAGTACTTC
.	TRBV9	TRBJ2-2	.	CASSGPRGRQPGTGELFF	TGTGCCAGCAGCGGCCCCCGGGGAAGACAACCCGGGACCGGGGAGCTGTTTTTT
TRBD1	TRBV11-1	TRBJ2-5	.	CASTERTGFQETQYF	TGTGCCAGCACCGAGAGGACAGGGTTCCAAGAGACCCAGTACTTC
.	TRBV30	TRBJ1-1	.	CAWSVLSEAFF	TGTGCCTGGAGTGTACTTTCGGAAGCTTTCTTT
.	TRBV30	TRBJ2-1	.	CAWSEGQFIGNEQFF	TGTGCCTGGAGTGAAGGACAGTTTATAGGCAATGAGCAGTTCTTC
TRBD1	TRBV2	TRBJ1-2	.	CASSELTGIYGYTF	TGTGCCAGCAGTGAACTGACAGGGATCTATGGCTACACCTTC
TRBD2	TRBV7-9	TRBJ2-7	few	CASSFSGGAGEQYF	TGTGCCAGCAGCTTTAGCGGGGGGGCGGGCGAGCAGTACTTC
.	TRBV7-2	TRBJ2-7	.	CASSLDPSSYEQYF	TGTGCCAGCAGCTTAGATCCTAGTAGCTACGAGCAGTACTTC
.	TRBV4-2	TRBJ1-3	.	CASRRSGGSGNTIYF	TGTGCCAGCAGGCGCTCGGGGGGCTCTGGAAACACCATATATTTT
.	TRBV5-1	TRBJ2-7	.	CASSPGYSYEQYF	TGCGCCAGCTCCCCAGGGTACTCCTACGAGCAGTACTTC
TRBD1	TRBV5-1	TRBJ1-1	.	CASSKGQGQGGTEAFF	TGCGCCAGCAGCAAGGGACAGGGGCAAGGGGGCACTGAAGCTTTCTTT
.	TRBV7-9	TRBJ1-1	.	CASSFPRTVTEAFF	TGTGCCAGCAGCTTCCCCCGCACGGTCACTGAAGCTTTCTTT
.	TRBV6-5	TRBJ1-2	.	CASSYSGALGYGYTF	TGTGCCAGCAGTTACTCGGGGGCTTTAGGCTATGGCTACACCTTC
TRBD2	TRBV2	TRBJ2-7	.	CASTPRVSGDYEQYF	TGTGCCAGCACCCCCAGGGTTAGCGGGGACTACGAGCAGTACTTC
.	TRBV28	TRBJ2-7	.	CASRVPGFSYEQYF	TGTGCCAGCAGGGTTCCGGGGTTCTCCTACGAGCAGTACTTC
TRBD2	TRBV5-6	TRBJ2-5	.	CASSLWTSGRRGETQYF	TGTGCCAGCAGCCTCTGGACTAGCGGGAGGAGAGGAGAGACCCAGTACTTC
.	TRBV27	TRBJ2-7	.	CASSFMSSYEQYF	TGTGCCAGCAGTTTTATGAGCTCCTACGAGCAGTACTTC
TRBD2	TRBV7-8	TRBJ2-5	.	CASSLVPRGGLKTQYF	TGTGCCAGCAGCTTAGTTCCGCGGGGGGGCCTAAAGACCCAGTACTTC
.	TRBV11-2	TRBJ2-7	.	CASSLGLQVHEQYF	TGTGCCAGCAGCCTTGGTCTTCAGGTCCACGAGCAGTACTTC
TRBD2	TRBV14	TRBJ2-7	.	CASSQISGTTYEQYF	TGTGCCAGCAGCCAAATTAGCGGGACCACTTACGAGCAGTACTTC
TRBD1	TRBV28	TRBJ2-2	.	CASLGTDLTGELFF	TGTGCCAGCCTTGGGACAGACCTCACCGGGGAGCTGTTTTTT
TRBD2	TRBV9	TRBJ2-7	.	CASSVRTSATYEQYF	TGTGCCAGCAGCGTAAGGACTAGCGCTACCTACGAGCAGTACTTC
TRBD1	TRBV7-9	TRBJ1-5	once	CASSLGAGQGMPPPQHF	TGTGCCAGCAGCTTAGGGGCCGGACAGGGGATGCCCCCGCCCCAGCATTTT